This record covers a single T cell receptor (beta chain). Its binding antigen is unknown. Within one base of it there is no much larger clone, and no base qualities were kept. What this sample's time point label stands for: sample from a COVID-19-recovered individual after infection. The donors were patients who had gone through COVID-19 ranging from mild to severe and had recovered. Memory T cell samples that were not cultured went straight to sequencing right after ex vivo isolation. From peripheral blood mononuclear cells, the researchers isolated CD4+ total memory, central memory, effector memory and circulating T follicular helper cells. Library prep was done by the immunoSEQ multiplex PCR assay. The paper's data handling went like this. The Chao-Jaccard similarity index and the number of shared clonotypes were used to measure repertoire overlap between subsets. TCRdb re-hosts the immuneACCESS table, in-frame sequences only. Its copies lack some clones; in the studies checked, an unresolved V gene accounts for under half of them, and the cause for the rest is not known. The V and J calls and clone size come from that table; D and trimming were worked out from the DNA. This sample comprises fewer than 100,000 clones, under 90% of them detected only once. About 0.58% of the sample is in the top ten clones.

This specimen comes from a study of CD4 T cell repertoires in COVID-19 (dated by TCRdb to about 2021). Background on the whole study: For cross-reactivity analysis, CFSE-low cells were expanded with IL-2 for roughly ten days, then relabeled and restimulated with spike proteins from other coronaviruses. Naturally processed CD4+ T cell responses to SARS-CoV-2 spike and nucleoprotein were characterized in COVID-19-recovered individuals, and clonal composition was assessed by TCR Vbeta sequencing. TCR Vbeta repertoire analysis of SARS-CoV-2-reactive T cells was conducted at the subset level in a few recovered individuals.

What the work shows at the level of the full study, not this receptor alone: Several of the most expanded SARS-CoV-2-reactive clonotypes were present in two or all three memory subsets, which suggests intraclonal diversification. Between about 6 and 26% of SARS-CoV-2 clonotypes were also detected in secondary cultures stimulated with SARS-CoV and/or HKU1 spike, a finding consistent with cross-reactivity.

From V the trimming removes 6 bases and from J it removes 6 bases, while the gene matches leave 9 bases of the junction unaccounted for. CDR1 and CDR2, looked up from the germline V gene, are SQVTM and ANQGSEA. Spanning cysteine to phenylalanine, the CDR3 consists of 13 amino acids. The only DNA kept is the CDR3, 39 bases in frame from the first base. The sequencing used CD4+ T cells from peripheral blood, collected after recovery from COVID-19. In this chain, TRBV29-1 is recombined with TRBJ2-3, and TRBD2 aligns with 7 junction nucleotides. This clonotype was obtained from a human donor who had COVID-19. The CDR3 region has the sequence CSVTTRGGDTQYF. The base sequence is TGCAGCGTGACGACAAGGGGAGGGGATACGCAGTATTTT.